A single sample is the source of the 17 T cell receptor beta chains below, sequenced in a study of cytomegalovirus exposure and HLA in healthy donors. Primers: 60 Vbeta forward and 13 Jbeta reverse. Repertoires were generated with immunoSEQ multiplex PCR, while TCRdb's copy carries only in-frame clones and drops some. The sample consists of about 160,000 clones, more than 65% of them appearing once. The specimen sequenced was PBMCs. Receptors originate from a man younger than 45 in good health and CMV-seronegative.

J is TRBJ2-7 and V is TRBV5-1, with D perhaps matching TRBD2 (5 bases). Germline CDR1 SGHRS, CDR2 YFSETQ. V lost 0 bases and J lost 2, with 12 bases in between. This CDR3 is 15 amino acids long. CDR3 sequence: CASSLEPGNPYEQYF. DNA of the CDR3: TGCGCCAGCAGCTTGGAACCCGGGAACCCCTACGAGCAGTACTTC.

This rearrangement joins TRBV11-1 to TRBJ2-7; 7 bases are a match to TRBD2. CDR3 length: 15 residues. CDR1 and CDR2 from the germline V gene are SGHAT and FQDESV (reference sequence). J lost 7 bases, V lost 2 bases, and 11 bases had no gene match. CDR3 loop: CASSLIQRGRGEQYF. In nucleotides, the CDR3 is TGTGCCAGCAGCTTAATCCAGCGGGGCCGCGGTGAGCAGTACTTC.

This chain links TRBV28 with TRBJ2-5; TRBD2 is a possible D gene (6 bases). Germline V lookup: CDR1 MDHEN, CDR2 SYDVKM. The CDR3 sequence is 13 residues long. The ends were cut back, 8 bases at V and 1 base at J, with 11 bases in the middle. DNA for the CDR3: TGTGCCAGCGGTGAGGGAGGCCAAGAGACCCAGTACTTC. This sequence encodes CASGEGGQETQYF.

The rearrangement joins TRBV6-6 to TRBJ1-4, with 7 bases lining up with TRBD1. Germline V gives CDR1 MNHNY, CDR2 SVGAGI (reference sequence). The CDR3 runs to 14 residues. V shed 6 bases and J 8 bases; nucleotides not matched to a gene: 9. The CDR3 sequence is CASSTDRLWEKLFF. CDR3 coding DNA: TGTGCCAGCAGCACGGACAGGCTCTGGGAAAAACTGTTTTTT.

The chain carries TRBV7-3 and TRBJ1-2; 10 nucleotides match TRBD1. V lost 5 bases and J lost 8; bases outside the gene matches: 5. The length of the CDR3 is 13 residues. Germline V gives CDR1 SGHTA, CDR2 FQGTGA. The CDR3 loop reads CASSTGTGAGYTF. The CDR3 coding sequence is TGTGCCAGCAGCACCGGGACAGGGGCAGGCTACACCTTC.

The chain has TRBV30 and TRBJ1-2, with unresolved D. V was clipped by 1 base and J by 5 bases, with 8 bases between them. The germline V gene encodes CDR1 GTSNPN and CDR2 SVGIG (reference sequence). This CDR3 comprises 12 residues. Here the CDR3 DNA reads TGTGCCTGGAGTGACGGTCGGTATGGCTACACCTTC. Translating gives CAWSDGRYGYTF.

The rearrangement joins TRBV4-3 to TRBJ2-2, with TRBD2 matching 11 bases. The germline gives CDR1 LGHNA, CDR2 YSLEER. With V trimmed by 1 base and J by 6 bases, 4 bases remained unmatched. This CDR3 has 16 residues. CDR3 nucleotide sequence: TGCGCCAGCAGCCAAGCACTAGCGGGAGTGCCCGGGGAGCTGTTTTTT. It translates to CASSQALAGVPGELFF.

The gene calls are TRBV4-1 and TRBJ2-1; possible D gene TRBD2, 7 bases. V was trimmed by 4 bases and J by 3 bases, leaving 19 bases between them. This CDR3 contains 17 residues. Germline lookup yields CDR1 MGHRA and CDR2 YSYEKL. The CDR3 region is CASSPGPDGGLYNEQFF. In nucleotides, the CDR3 is TGCGCCAGCAGCCCAGGACCCGACGGGGGGCTCTACAATGAGCAGTTCTTC.

This chain links TRBV14 with TRBJ1-1, with D possibly TRBD1 on 5 matching bases. Germline V gene sequence: CDR1 SGHDN, CDR2 FVKESK. The CDR3 is made up of 13 amino acids. The ends were cut back, 4 bases at V and 6 bases at J, with 12 bases in the middle. For the CDR3, the DNA is TGTGCCAGCAGCCCGTGGACGGGGGCTGAAGCTTTCTTT. Its protein product is CASSPWTGAEAFF.

V gene TRBV10-3 combines with J gene TRBJ1-2, with D uncertain. V was trimmed by 4 bases and J by 5 bases, leaving 11 bases between them. Looked up from germline, CDR1 is ENHRY and CDR2 is SYGVKD. The CDR3 is 13 amino acids. The CDR3 nucleotides are TGTGCCATCAGTGCGCCCCGGGTGTATGGCTACACCTTC. It specifies CAISAPRVYGYTF.

The chain couples TRBV7-2 to TRBJ2-7; D possibly corresponds to TRBD2 (5 bases). The CDR3 covers 17 residues. The V gene's germline CDR1 is SGHTA and CDR2 FQGNSA. The V end lost 2 bases, the J end lost 0 bases, and 17 bases lay between the germline ends. CDR3 protein: CASSLNFRTSDSYEQYF. In nucleotides, the CDR3 is TGTGCCAGCAGCTTAAATTTTCGGACTTCCGACTCCTACGAGCAGTACTTC.

This clone was seen a few times. The chain combines TRBV5-1 with TRBJ2-4, with TRBD2 matching 12 bases. From germline, CDR1 is SGHRS and CDR2 YFSETQ. After removal of 3 bases from V and 0 bases from J, the junction contained 7 bases not matched to a gene. The length of the CDR3 is 18 residues. This CDR3 reads CASSSGTSGSLAKNIQYF. The CDR3 DNA is TGCGCCAGCAGCTCAGGGACTAGCGGGTCCCTAGCCAAAAACATTCAGTACTTC.

This sequence joins TRBV7-9 and TRBJ2-7; weak D call: TRBD2 (5 bases). The CDR3 runs to 14 residues. The germline CDR1 and CDR2 sequences are SEHNR and FQNEAQ (reference sequence). The V gene lost 0 bases and the J gene lost 0 bases, with 6 bases spanning the gap. CDR3 amino acids: CASSLAGSSYEQYF. DNA of the CDR3: TGTGCCAGCAGCTTAGCAGGGAGCTCCTACGAGCAGTACTTC. Full variable domain (remainder filled in from reference TRBV7-9 and TRBJ2-7): DTGVSQNPRHKITKRGQNVTFRCDPISEHNRLYWYRQTLGQGPEFLTYFQNEAQLEKSRLLSDRFSAERPKGSFSTLEIQRTEQGDSAMYLCASSLAGSSYEQYFGPGTRLTVT.

This rearrangement joins TRBV7-2 to TRBJ1-2, with a possible D match to TRBD1 (5 bases). Germline V gene sequence: CDR1 SGHTA, CDR2 FQGNSA. Trimming removed 0 bases at V and 7 bases at J, with 24 bases between. CDR3 length: 18 amino acids. CDR3 in amino acids: CASSLAYSNPRGSFGYTF. Here the CDR3 DNA reads TGTGCCAGCAGCTTAGCCTACAGTAACCCCCGGGGGTCATTTGGCTACACCTTC.

The chain recombines TRBV7-8 with TRBJ2-7; D gene uncertain. Trimming took 0 bases from V and 1 from J, leaving 7 bases between them. Germline V CDR1 and CDR2: SGHVS, FQNEAQ. This CDR3 is built from 14 residues. The CDR3 bases are TGTGCCAGCAGCTTAGCGGCCTTATCCTACGAGCAGTACTTC. This gives the protein CASSLAALSYEQYF.

V and J are TRBV6-5 and TRBJ1-2, with D uncertain. CDR3 length equals 12 residues. V lost 0 bases and J lost 10, with 9 bases in between. Looked up from germline, CDR1 is MNHEY and CDR2 is SVGAGI. CDR3 sequence reads: CASSYSAGTYTF. CDR3 bases: TGTGCCAGCAGTTACTCAGCAGGTACCTACACCTTC.

J is TRBJ2-7 and V is TRBV5-8, with D possibly matching TRBD2 (6 bases). V was clipped by 4 bases and J by 1 base, with 12 bases between them. The CDR3 length is 14 residues. From germline, CDR1 is SGHTS and CDR2 YDEGEE. Here the CDR3 reads CASSLAGGSYEQYF. The CDR3 coding sequence is TGTGCCAGCAGCCTGGCCGGAGGGTCCTACGAGCAGTACTTC.